This TCR beta chain was profiled in a study of T cells in Graves' hyperthyroidism and ophthalmopathy. Points from the study as a whole: The model predicted ophthalmopathy a median approximately 6 months before onset.

Stable Graves' hyperthyroidism denoted no ophthalmopathy progression over 18 months. Investigators excluded patients with uncontrolled infection, other autoimmune disease, pregnancy or lactation. About this clonotype: The antigen remains undetermined.

The investigators amplified TCR beta CDR3 regions from RNA transcripts. The study used the HTBI primer set for a first-round RT-PCR of the TCR CDR3. TCRdb re-analysed the multiplex PCR reads in MiXCR, keeping a single row per CDR3 protein. The sample records 300,000 to 450,000 distinct CDR3 sequences, roughly 25% being singletons. The CDR3 is 16 residues long. Germline trimming cut 8 bases from V and 3 bases from J; bases unmatched to any gene: 5. Germline CDR1 is KGHSH and CDR2 is LQKENI. This TCR derives from a man over 45 with Graves' hyperthyroidism. V and J are TRBV18 and TRBJ2-2; TRBD2 matches 14 bases. The specimen was blood. CDR3 bases: TGTGCCAGCCAAACGACTAGCGGGAGGGACACCGGGGAGCTGTTTTTT. Translation gives CASQTTSGRDTGELFF. The full variable domain, with the rest looked up from reference TRBV18 and TRBJ2-2, is NAGVMQNPRHLVRRRGQEARLRCSPMKGHSHVYWYRQLPEEGLKFMVYLQKENIIDESGMPKERFSAEFPKEGPSILRIQQVVRGDSAAYFCASQTTSGRDTGELFFGEGSRLTVL.